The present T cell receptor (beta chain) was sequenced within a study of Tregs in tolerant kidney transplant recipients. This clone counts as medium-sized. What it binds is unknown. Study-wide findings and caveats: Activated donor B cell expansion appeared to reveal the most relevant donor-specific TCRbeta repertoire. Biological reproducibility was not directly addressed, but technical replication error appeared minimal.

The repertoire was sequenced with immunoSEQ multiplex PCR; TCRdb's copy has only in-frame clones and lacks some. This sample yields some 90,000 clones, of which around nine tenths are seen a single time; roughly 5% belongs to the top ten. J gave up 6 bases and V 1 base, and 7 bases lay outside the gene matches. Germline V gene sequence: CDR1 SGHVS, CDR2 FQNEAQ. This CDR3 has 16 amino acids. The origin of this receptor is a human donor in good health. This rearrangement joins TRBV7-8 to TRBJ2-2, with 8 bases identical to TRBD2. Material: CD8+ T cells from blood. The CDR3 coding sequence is TGTGCCAGCAGCTTAGTAGGAGCGGGGGATCCCGGGGAGCTGTTTTTT. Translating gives CASSLVGAGDPGELFF.